This T cell receptor (beta chain) derives from a study of cytomegalovirus exposure and HLA in healthy donors. Healthy people donating bone marrow made up the donors. In this sample, this clone turned up once. What it binds is not known. V was clipped by 4 bases and J by 5 bases, with 19 bases between them. CDR1 and CDR2 (germline): MNHNS, SASEGT. The CDR3 consists of 16 residues. Study-wide results and limits: The study had only CMV serostatus as immune exposure information. Cytomegalovirus association was assigned to about 150 TCR beta chains.

13 Jbeta primers and 60 Vbeta primers were used for the PCR. Sequenced by immunoSEQ multiplex PCR; TCRdb stores in-frame clones only, minus some. Among roughly 200,000 clones listed, around 89% were seen once. Sequencing was carried out using PBMCs. This clonotype was sampled from a woman younger than 35 in good health and CMV-seronegative. V usage is TRBV6-1 and J usage is TRBJ2-3; D is ambiguous. The CDR3: CASSANPSSVRDTQYF. The DNA for the CDR3 is TGTGCCAGCAGTGCCAATCCCTCCTCGGTGCGAGATACGCAGTATTTT.